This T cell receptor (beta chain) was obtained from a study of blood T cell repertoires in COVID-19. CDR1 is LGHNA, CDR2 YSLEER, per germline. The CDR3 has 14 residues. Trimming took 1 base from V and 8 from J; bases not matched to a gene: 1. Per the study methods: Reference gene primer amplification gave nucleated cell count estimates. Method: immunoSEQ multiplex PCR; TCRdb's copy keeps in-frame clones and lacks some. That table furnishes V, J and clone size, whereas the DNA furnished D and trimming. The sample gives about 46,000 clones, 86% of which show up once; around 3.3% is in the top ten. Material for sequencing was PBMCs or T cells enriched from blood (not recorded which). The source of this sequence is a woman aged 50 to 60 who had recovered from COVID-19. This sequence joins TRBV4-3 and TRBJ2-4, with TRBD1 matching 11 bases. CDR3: CASSQAGQGDIQYF. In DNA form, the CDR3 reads TGCGCCAGCAGCCAAGCGGGACAGGGGGACATTCAGTACTTC.